Sequencing of this TCR beta chain was carried out in a study of blood T cell repertoires in COVID-19. Study-wide context: Samples came from the United States, Italy and Spain, spanning acute and convalescent COVID-19. Sample material is recorded as cDNA or gDNA derived from T cells, B-cell-depleted T cells, or PBMCs.

The V and J ends lost 5 bases and 2 bases, in that order; junction bases with no gene match: 9. Germline V gene sequence: CDR1 SEHNR, CDR2 FQNEAQ (reference sequence). CDR3 length equals 16 residues. Per the study methods: Reference gene primer amplification gave nucleated cell count estimates. TCRdb's table, derived via immunoSEQ multiplex PCR, lists solely in-frame clones and lacks some. The D gene and trimming were derived from the DNA, and the V and J assignments and clone size from that table. This sample carries about 110,000 clones, approximately 79% of them seen once, and the ten largest clones take under 25%.

The rearrangement uses TRBV7-9 and TRBJ2-7; 10 nucleotides agree with TRBD2. Sequenced input: peripheral blood. This sequence originates from a man in his 70s with active or convalescent COVID-19. The CDR3 DNA is TGTGCCAGCAGCCTAATTCCTAGCGGGAGTACCTACGAGCAGTACTTC. Protein: CASSLIPSGSTYEQYF.